This entry describes one T cell receptor beta chain. The antigen remains undetermined. These data originate in a study of cytomegalovirus exposure and HLA in healthy donors. Study findings and constraints: Earlier analysis found most TCR beta V segments productive about 87% or about 30% of the time. Clonal expansion was found to be greater in HLA-associated TCR beta chains than in equally common others in a later analysis. Researchers counted 164 TCR beta chains as cytomegalovirus-associated. Analysis was carried out at a later point, and it linked a missense DCLRE1C variant to TCR beta V- and J-gene trimming.

PCR amplification relied on 60 Vbeta primers (plus 13 Jbeta primers). Clones were sequenced by immunoSEQ multiplex PCR, and TCRdb holds only the in-frame ones, with some missing. Counted here are over 95,000 clones, about 76% occurring once; the ten biggest clones make up approximately 12%. Germline CDR1 SGHRS, CDR2 YFSETQ. V shed 0 bases and J shed 1 base, with 11 bases lying between them. CDR3 length equals 15 residues. Specimen: PBMCs. This chain uses TRBV5-1 with TRBJ2-7, with D hard to call. The clonotype originates from a woman aged 40 to 50 in good health and CMV-seropositive. Here the CDR3 reads CASSLAPGSSYEQYF. CDR3 nucleotides: TGCGCCAGCAGCTTGGCCCCAGGATCTTCCTACGAGCAGTACTTC.